These 3 T cell receptor beta chains originate from one sample sequenced in a study of CD8+ T cells in alopecia areata. Sequencing relied on a cDNA template that was reverse transcribed from extracted RNA. This table comes from immunoSEQ multiplex PCR, and its TCRdb copy is limited to in-frame clones, with some not included. Sampling found about 120,000 clones, none seen once. Sequencing input: lesional skin. Source of these receptors: a C3H/HeJ mouse with alopecia areata. As its MHC haplotype, the strain has H2-k.

Points on this clone: Gene names are mouse gene names. With the read ending 4 residues before the CDR3 end, the germline J gene is used to fill in that end. This chain joins TRBV1 and TRBJ2-5, with D possibly TRBD2 on 6 matching bases. The germline V gene has CDR1 NSQYPW and CDR2 LRSPGD (reference sequence). V lost 3 bases to trimming and J lost 0 bases, with 10 bases between them. The CDR3 runs to 15 residues. CDR3 bases read: TGCACCTGCAGTGCGCCGGGGGGTAACCAAGAC. It is translated as CTCSAPGGNQD. From start to end, the CDR3 is CTCSAPGGNQDTQYF.

This clone has just a few counts. TCRdb and the translated DNA give different amino acids at residue 10; the protein presented here is the one translated from the DNA. These gene names are mouse names. The read finishes 3 residues shy of the CDR3 end, and the germline J gene is used to complete it. The chain couples TRBV13-3 to TRBJ1-3, with 9 bases matching TRBD1. Germline lookup yields CDR1 NNHDY and CDR2 SYVADS. The junction had 3 bases not matched to a gene; V was cut back by 8 bases and J by 3 bases. The CDR3 loop spans 13 amino acids. The CDR3 protein is CARQGAGGNTLYF. CDR3 bases read: TGTGCCAGACAGGGGGCAGGTGGAAATACG.

Points on this clone: Germline and genes: mouse. Read data end 4 residues before the CDR3 end; the end is taken from the germline J gene. This chain connects TRBV13-1 to TRBJ2-5, with 9 bases identical to TRBD2. The CDR3 runs to 15 residues. Trimming removed 1 base from V and 1 base from J; junction bases left unmatched: 1. From germline, CDR1 is NSHNY and CDR2 SYGAGN. Incomplete CDR3 DNA: TGTGCCAGCAGTGATTCTGGGGGGGACCAAGAC. Its translation is CASSDSGGDQD. The entire CDR3 protein is CASSDSGGDQDTQYF.